The 16 T cell receptor beta chains presented below share a single source sample, sequenced in a study of T cell repertoires in cytomegalovirus infection. TCRdb re-derived calls from the reads in MiXCR, one entry per CDR3 protein. The table has about 150,000 distinct CDR3 sequences, about 31% seen once. These receptors' antigens are unknown. The sample in question was CD8+ T cells from cultured PBMCs, obtained from culture after CMV antigen stimulation. Receptors were obtained from a human donor in good health (CMV status not recorded). Some clones in this sample may be carry-over from other donors' samples.

The sample holds one count of this clonotype. V gene TRBV27 combines with J gene TRBJ2-5, with D unresolved. From germline, CDR1 is MNHEY and CDR2 SMNVEV (reference sequence). The CDR3 contains 14 residues. Deletions cut 0 bases from V and 5 bases from J, with 10 bases between. The CDR3 DNA is TGTGCCAGCAGTTTATCCCGACGGAGTGAGACCCAGTACTTC. As protein: CASSLSRRSETQYF.

In its sample, this clonotype was seen many times. V gene TRBV7-8 combines with J gene TRBJ2-3; TRBD2 matches 8 bases. The CDR3 has 15 residues. Germline V gives CDR1 SGHVS, CDR2 FQNEAQ. J lost 6 bases, V lost 0 bases, and 5 bases had no gene match. CDR3 bases: TGTGCCAGCAGCTTAGCAGCGGGGGCCGTGGATACGCAGTATTTT. Translated, it gives CASSLAAGAVDTQYF.

The chain is built from TRBV9 and TRBJ2-1; no definite D call. The CDR3 runs 15 residues. The germline gives CDR1 SGDLS, CDR2 YYNGEE. V lost 0 bases, J lost 1 base, and 8 bases lay in between. The CDR3 here is CASSVEALSYNEQFF. CDR3 bases: TGTGCCAGCAGCGTAGAAGCCCTGTCCTACAATGAGCAGTTCTTC.

The V and J genes are TRBV7-6 and TRBJ2-1, with D perhaps TRBD2 (5 bases). V was shortened by 8 bases and J by 6 bases, with 17 bases between the two germline ends. Per germline, CDR1 SGHVS and CDR2 FNYEAQ. The CDR3 is 14 amino acids. CDR3 amino acids: CASGASGRVNEQFF. For the CDR3, the DNA is TGTGCCAGCGGTGCAAGCGGTAGGGTCAATGAGCAGTTCTTC.

This chain uses TRBV7-9 with TRBJ1-2; unclear D gene. This CDR3 spans 12 amino acids. Trimming took off 5 bases at V and 3 bases at J, with 7 bases between the two ends. CDR1 is SEHNR and CDR2 is FQNEAQ in the germline V gene (reference sequence). For the CDR3, the DNA is TGTGCCAGCAGCCACCCCTACTATGGCTACACCTTC. Its translation: CASSHPYYGYTF. Combining the CDR3 with reference TRBV7-9 and TRBJ1-2 gives the whole variable domain DTGVSQNPRHKITKRGQNVTFRCDPISEHNRLYWYRQTLGQGPEFLTYFQNEAQLEKSRLLSDRFSAERPKGSFSTLEIQRTEQGDSAMYLCASSHPYYGYTFGSGTRLTVV.

V gene TRBV10-2 combines with J gene TRBJ2-7; 9 bases fit TRBD1. Germline V gene lookup returns CDR1 WSHSY and CDR2 SAAADI. The CDR3 length is 13 residues. V gave up 7 bases and J gave up 2 bases; unmatched junction bases: 3. The CDR3 nucleotides are TGCGCCAGCACCCGGGACAGGGCCTACGAGCAGTACTTC. As protein: CASTRDRAYEQYF.

This clonotype was picked up one time. The chain links TRBV3-1 to TRBJ2-5; no reliable D call. V shed 1 base and J shed 3 bases, with 12 bases lying between them. From germline, CDR1 is LGHDT and CDR2 YNNKEL (reference sequence). The CDR3 extends over 15 amino acids. The CDR3 DNA sequence: TGTGCCAGCAGCCAAGTCGTTGTCGGCGAAGAGACCCAGTACTTC. Translation gives CASSQVVVGEETQYF.

This clonotype was counted at least ten times. This rearrangement joins TRBV10-3 to TRBJ1-2, with D unclear. Germline CDR1 is ENHRY and CDR2 is SYGVKD. The length of the CDR3 is 13 residues. V lost 6 bases, J lost 0 bases, and 8 bases lay in between. CDR3 coding DNA: TGTGCCATCAGGGAAGATACTAACTATGGCTACACCTTC. Translating it yields CAIREDTNYGYTF.

This chain joins TRBV2 and TRBJ1-3; no clear D gene. The V and J ends lost 3 bases and 0 bases respectively, with 15 bases between them. Germline V gene data show CDR1 as SNHLY and CDR2 as FYNNEI. The CDR3 covers 17 residues. CDR3 nucleotides: TGTGCCAGCAGTGAGGTGGTACACTGGAACTCTGGAAACACCATATATTTT. It encodes CASSEVVHWNSGNTIYF.

The chain carries TRBV18 and TRBJ1-2; weak D call: TRBD1 (5 bases). CDR1 and CDR2 from the germline V gene are KGHSH and LQKENI. Trimming shortened V by 3 bases and J by 4 bases, and 18 bases separated the two germline ends. The CDR3 is 16 residues long. CDR3 sequence: CASSPAFGTFGYGYTF. Written as DNA, the CDR3 is TGTGCCAGCTCACCGGCCTTTGGGACCTTCGGCTATGGCTACACCTTC.

This clonotype occurred a few times. V is TRBV12-3 or TRBV12-4 and J is TRBJ2-1; D gene uncertain. The CDR3 is 12 amino acids. V lost 6 bases and J lost 8, with 11 bases in between. The CDR3, as DNA: TGTGCCAGCAGCAGAATTGGCGATGAGCAGTTCTTC. As protein: CASSRIGDEQFF.

This clonotype came up many times. The chain combines TRBV28 with TRBJ2-7; 8 bases are shared with TRBD2. V lost 8 bases to trimming and J lost 6 bases; unmatched junction nucleotides: 15. Germline V gene lookup returns CDR1 MDHEN and CDR2 SYDVKM. CDR3 size: 15 residues. CDR3 sequence reads: CASSTPAGGASEQYF. Here the CDR3 DNA reads TGTGCCAGCTCTACCCCTGCCGGGGGGGCATCCGAGCAGTACTTC.

In this sample, this clonotype turned up a few times. The chain carries TRBV2 and TRBJ1-4; 10 bases are shared with TRBD1. CDR3 length: 14 amino acids. The J segment lost 6 bases and the V segment lost 6 bases, leaving 4 bases of the junction unmatched. Germline CDR1 and CDR2: SNHLY and FYNNEI. CDR3 in DNA: TGTGCCAGCAGGACAGGGGGCTTAGATGAAAAACTGTTTTTT. Translation: CASRTGGLDEKLFF.

This clonotype was seen only once. The V gene is TRBV9, the J gene TRBJ1-2; 7 bases are a match to TRBD1. Trimming took 2 bases from V and 7 from J; bases not matched to a gene: 8. The CDR3 totals 14 residues. CDR1 is SGDLS, CDR2 YYNGEE, per germline. The CDR3 DNA reads TGTGCCAGCAGCGTCGGGACAGAACATCCTGGCTACACCTTC. This gives the protein CASSVGTEHPGYTF. Supplemented by reference TRBV9 and TRBJ1-2, the full variable domain reads DSGVTQTPKHLITATGQRVTLRCSPRSGDLSVYWYQQSLDQGLQFLIQYYNGEERAKGNILERFSAQQFPDLHSELNLSSLELGDSALYFCASSVGTEHPGYTFGSGTRLTVV.

The chain recombines TRBV7-8 with TRBJ2-5; 7 bases match TRBD2. There are 14 residues in the CDR3. Germline CDR1 SGHVS, CDR2 FQNEAQ. The V gene end was trimmed by 5 bases and the J gene end by 4 bases; junction bases not matched to a gene: 7. The CDR3 DNA reads TGTGCCAGCAGCCCCTCATTAGCGGGAGAGACCCAGTACTTC. Amino acids: CASSPSLAGETQYF.

J is TRBJ2-7 and V is TRBV12-3 or TRBV12-4; tentatively, D is TRBD2 (6 bases). This CDR3 has 13 amino acids. The germline V and J ends were trimmed by 5 bases and 0 bases, with 8 bases remaining between them. CDR3 region: CASSTSHSYEQYF. CDR3 coding DNA: TGTGCCAGCAGTACTAGCCACTCCTACGAGCAGTACTTC.